Following are 18 T cell receptor beta chains from one sample sequenced in a study of T cells after yellow fever vaccination. One entry per CDR3 protein results from TCRdb running MiXCR on the 5' RACE reads. The sample lists 250,000 to 400,000 distinct CDR3 sequences, 3.5% to 5% occurring once. The sequencing used PBMCs, collected 15 days after the yellow fever booster vaccination. The receptor source for this set is a man aged 18 to 29 who received the YFV17D yellow fever vaccine.

This clonotype was picked up many times. The chain joins TRBV7-2 to TRBJ1-3; TRBD1 is a possible D gene (6 bases). V was cut by 7 bases and J by 3 bases, with 13 bases left in between. Germline V CDR1 and CDR2: SGHTA, FQGNSA. The CDR3 has 14 amino acids. The CDR3 region is CASKPRGRGNTIYF. In DNA, the CDR3 is TGTGCCAGCAAACCCAGGGGACGTGGAAACACCATATATTTT.

The chain employs TRBV20-1 and TRBJ2-5; weak D call: TRBD2 (6 bases). Trimming removed 6 bases from V and 5 bases from J, with 19 bases in between. Germline V gene lookup returns CDR1 DFQATT and CDR2 SNEGSKA (reference sequence). CDR3 length: 14 amino acids. The CDR3 coding sequence is TGCAGTGCCCCGAGCGGGTATTCCGGTGAGACCCAGTACTTC. Residues: CSAPSGYSGETQYF.

This clonotype came up many times. The CDR3 DNA reads TGCGCCAGCAGCCCCCGAGGGTTGAACACTGAAGCTTTCTTT. As protein: CASSPRGLNTEAFF. The V call is TRBV4-3, the J call TRBJ1-1; D is unresolved. The CDR3 has 14 amino acids. Germline CDR1 is LGHNA and CDR2 is YSLEER. The germline V and J ends were trimmed by 4 bases and 0 bases, with 9 bases remaining between them.

This clonotype was seen repeatedly, ten times or more. The V gene is TRBV12-3 or TRBV12-4, the J gene TRBJ2-7; 7 bases line up with TRBD2. The J segment lost 1 base and the V segment lost 3 bases, leaving 3 bases of the junction unmatched. The CDR3 has 14 amino acids. CDR3 protein: CASSFTSASYEQYF. The CDR3 DNA sequence: TGTGCCAGCAGTTTTACTAGCGCGTCCTACGAGCAGTACTTC.

This clonotype was seen at least ten times. The CDR3 DNA reads TGTGCCACCAGCAGACAGTACCAGAGCGAGCAGTACGTC. It translates to CATSRQYQSEQYV. This chain links TRBV15 with TRBJ2-7; D remains unclear. V lost 2 bases and J 6 bases, leaving 11 bases between the germline ends. Germline values: CDR1 LNHNV, CDR2 YYDKDF (reference sequence). CDR3 length: 13 residues.

The chain is built from TRBV12-3 or TRBV12-4 and TRBJ1-5; D is possibly TRBD1 (5 bases). The CDR3 has 17 residues. Trimming shortened V by 1 base and J by 4 bases, and 17 bases separated the two germline ends. CDR3 protein: CASSLEGATGINQPQHF. DNA for the CDR3: TGTGCCAGCAGTTTAGAAGGGGCCACTGGAATTAATCAGCCCCAGCATTTT.

The sample holds a few counts of this clonotype. This chain links TRBV28 with TRBJ2-3; TRBD2 agrees at 11 bases. Germline CDR1 is MDHEN and CDR2 is SYDVKM. V was clipped by 6 bases and J by 7 bases; unmatched bases: 6. CDR3 size: 14 residues. CDR3 nucleotide sequence: TGTGCCAGCAGCTCCGGGACTAGCGGAAATACGCAGTATTTT. This translates into CASSSGTSGNTQYF.

This clonotype showed up many times. This sequence joins TRBV4-3 and TRBJ2-1, with D possibly being TRBD2 (6 bases). The CDR3 length is 14 residues. Germline CDR1 LGHNA, CDR2 YSLEER. Between the trimmed V and J ends, which lost 6 bases and 4 bases, there was a span of 13 bases. Here the CDR3 DNA reads TGCGCCAGCAGTGGACCGGGACTGTACAATGAGCAGTTCTTC. Its protein is CASSGPGLYNEQFF.

This clonotype came up many times. V usage is TRBV12-3 or TRBV12-4 and J usage is TRBJ2-3; TRBD1 is a possible D gene (6 bases). This CDR3 has 14 amino acids. V gave up 3 bases and J gave up 3 bases, with 10 bases separating them. CDR3 loop: CASSFLGQTDTQYF. The CDR3 nucleotides are TGTGCCAGCAGTTTCCTAGGACAGACAGATACGCAGTATTTT.

The chain couples TRBV6-5 to TRBJ2-2; D unresolved. CDR1 is MNHEY and CDR2 is SVGAGI in the germline V gene. V lost 2 bases to trimming and J lost 6 bases, with 10 bases between them. This CDR3 has 14 residues. CDR3 DNA: TGTGCCAGCAGTTACACCCGGGCCCCCGGGGAGCTGTTTTTT. This encodes CASSYTRAPGELFF.

This clonotype was detected many times. V gene TRBV5-1 combines with J gene TRBJ1-1, with unresolved D. The germline gives CDR1 SGHRS, CDR2 YFSETQ. The length of the CDR3 is 16 residues. V dropped 10 bases and J dropped 4 bases, with 26 bases sitting between them. CDR3 protein: CARLFVESLGGTEAFF. The CDR3 DNA follows: TGCGCCCGCCTTTTTGTGGAGTCGCTAGGAGGCACTGAAGCTTTCTTT.

This chain uses TRBV20-1 with TRBJ1-1, with 7 bases fitting TRBD1. The V and J ends lost 7 bases and 9 bases, in that order; junction bases with no gene match: 11. The CDR3 has 12 residues. The germline V gene has CDR1 DFQATT and CDR2 SNEGSKA (reference sequence). CDR3 amino acids: CSVLTGRGQAFF. CDR3 sequence (DNA): TGCAGTGTCTTGACAGGGAGAGGACAAGCTTTCTTT.

This clonotype came up many times. The V gene is TRBV20-1, the J gene TRBJ2-3, with TRBD2 matching over 10 bases. This CDR3 is built from 14 residues. V dropped 6 bases and J dropped 0; count of bases not matched to a gene: 3. Germline V gives CDR1 DFQATT, CDR2 SNEGSKA (reference sequence). This CDR3 reads CSASGGVSTDTQYF. The CDR3 nucleotides are TGCAGTGCCAGCGGGGGGGTTAGCACAGATACGCAGTATTTT.

This clonotype appeared a few times. The chain recombines TRBV7-2 with TRBJ2-1; the match to TRBD2 covers 7 bases. Trimming at V came to 4 bases and at J to 4 bases, leaving 10 bases not matched to a gene. The CDR3 is made up of 16 amino acids. Looked up from germline, CDR1 is SGHTA and CDR2 is FQGNSA. The CDR3 nucleotides read TGTGCCAGCAGCTGGGCCGGGACTACCTTTTACAATGAGCAGTTCTTC. This encodes CASSWAGTTFYNEQFF. The whole variable domain, filled in from reference TRBV7-2 and TRBJ2-1, reads GAGVSQSPSNKVTEKGKDVELRCDPISGHTALYWYRQSLGQGLEFLIYFQGNSAPDKSGLPSDRFSAERTGGSVSTLTIQRTQQEDSAVYLCASSWAGTTFYNEQFFGPGTRLTVL.

The chain uses TRBV20-1 and TRBJ2-5; a weak D match, TRBD1 (6 bases). Germline V gives CDR1 DFQATT, CDR2 SNEGSKA (reference sequence). This CDR3 region has 13 residues. V was cut by 3 bases and J by 5 bases, with 13 bases left in between. The CDR3 spells CSARLQGSETQYF. CDR3 in DNA: TGCAGTGCTAGGCTACAGGGAAGTGAGACCCAGTACTTC.

This clonotype came up many times. This chain connects TRBV27 to TRBJ1-2, with D perhaps TRBD1 (6 bases). Germline assignment: CDR1 MNHEY and CDR2 SMNVEV (reference sequence). The V end was cut by 6 bases, the J end by 8 bases, with 25 bases between. CDR3 length equals 16 residues. This CDR3 is CASRPSGAGAWGGYTF. The CDR3 DNA reads TGTGCCAGCAGACCCTCAGGGGCAGGGGCCTGGGGAGGCTACACCTTC.

The gene calls are TRBV20-1 and TRBJ2-1, with 16 nucleotides matching TRBD2. Germline V CDR1 and CDR2: DFQATT, SNEGSKA (reference sequence). This CDR3 has 15 amino acids. V trimming: 5 bases; J trimming: 6 bases; junction bases outside the gene matches: 4. The chain's CDR3 is CSAGGTSGGVNEQFF. As DNA, the CDR3 is TGCAGTGCTGGAGGGACTAGCGGGGGGGTCAATGAGCAGTTCTTC.

This clonotype was detected many times. The rearrangement uses TRBV10-3 and TRBJ2-7; 9 nucleotides align to TRBD1. CDR1 and CDR2 from the germline V gene are ENHRY and SYGVKD. The J segment lost 3 bases and the V segment lost 7 bases, leaving 7 bases of the junction unmatched. The CDR3 consists of 14 residues. The CDR3 DNA sequence: TGTGCCATCACCCCGGGACAGGGCTACTACGAGCAGTACTTC. Protein product: CAITPGQGYYEQYF.